Included here is one T cell receptor beta chain sequence, with context. What this receptor recognizes is not known. Base qualities are not recorded, but no much larger clone differs from it by a single base. This record comes from a study of blood T cell repertoires in COVID-19 (dated by TCRdb to the early 2020s). About the full investigation: Collaborator samples came from the United States, Italy and Spain and covered acute and convalescent phases of COVID-19. The samples were drawn from two sources: the first 160 participants of the ongoing ImmuneRACE study, and about 1,300 subjects contributed by 6 global collaborators. A freely available public database, intended as a resource for researchers studying the immune response to SARS-CoV-2, is where the repertoires were released. The prospective study material was composed of cDNA or gDNA derived from T cells, B-cell-depleted T cells, or PBMCs. The sample metadata nearly always contained a de-identified subject ID, COVID-19 status, age in years and sex. Where available, HLA class I and class II types were obtained from metadata supplied by the sample provider rather than from assay-based typing. The dataset comprised deeply sampled blood TCRbeta repertoires from subjects exposed to, actively infected with, or recovered from COVID-19.

TCRbeta CDR3 regions were amplified from genomic DNA by means of the immunoSEQ Assay, a bias-controlled multiplex PCR. The study's own analysis went as follows. The number of nucleated cells in each sample was estimated from the amplification of reference gene primers within the assay. Sequence reads were collapsed and filtered to measure the absolute abundance of every unique TCRbeta CDR3 rearrangement. Productive Simpson clonality was computed per sample as the square root of Simpson's diversity index over productive rearrangements. Here the immuneACCESS table is served through TCRdb, limited to in-frame sequences with V and J called. Missing clones are a known gap in these copies; in checked studies unresolved V genes cover under half, and the rest lacks a known reason. That table is the source of V, J and clone size, and D and trimming were worked out from the DNA. This sample gives about 160,000 clones in total; 82% of them show up just once. In total, the top ten clones hold 6.5% to 9% of the sample.

What the authors observed across the whole study: Clinical and demographic metadata were provided uncurated, with the amount varying by source and participant.

After removal of 0 bases from V and 7 bases from J, the junction retains 6 bases not matched to a gene. CDR1 ENHRY and CDR2 SYGVKD were looked up in the germline V gene. The CDR3 numbers 16 residues from cysteine through phenylalanine. Left in the record is the CDR3 DNA by itself, 48 bases read in frame from the first base. One collaborating source in Seattle enrolled patients during active infection and followed them longitudinally through the course of disease. Each collaborating institution followed its own protocols to collect whole blood in K2EDTA tubes. For TCRbeta analysis, collaborators shipped samples in one of three forms: frozen whole blood, isolated PBMCs, or DNA extracted from either of those sample types.

The clonotype comes from a woman aged 40 to 50 with COVID-19, enrolled during active disease. The rearranged chain carries TRBV10-3 and TRBJ2-1; TRBD2 agrees with 10 junctional bases. The sequencing input was peripheral blood. The CDR3 is CAISESSPGLANEQFF. The bases read TGTGCCATCAGTGAGTCTAGTCCGGGACTAGCGAATGAGCAGTTCTTC.